These T cell receptor beta chains were read from a single sample in a study of graft-versus-host responses after intestinal transplantation. No cognate antigen is known for these TCRs. TCRdb keeps only in-frame clones here, not all; method: immunoSEQ multiplex PCR. The top ten clones hold around 0.12% of a sample with some 130,000 clones, over 80% of them seen once. The starting material was unstimulated CD4+ T cells sorted from spleen or lymph node cells, obtained before intestinal transplant. The receptor set was obtained from a human donor who received an intestinal transplant. The CDR3 runs from the conserved cysteine through the conserved F or W. Each record gives: J gene, CDR3 length, D gene, V gene, clone size, CDR3 DNA, CDR3 protein. The D gene is left open where the match is weak. Part of the rows lack a size; the others show once, few, many or a class for expanded clones.

TRBJ2-4 14 - TRBV19 - TGTGCCAGTAGTGAGCAGGGGCAAGGAAACATTCAGTACTTC CASSEQGQGNIQYF
TRBJ2-3 13 - TRBV4-2 - TGTGCCAGCAGCCAAGGTGTCACAGATACGCAGTATTTT CASSQGVTDTQYF
TRBJ2-7 13 - TRBV7-9 - TGTGCCAACCCTAAGGACGTTTCCTACGAGCAGTACTTC CANPKDVSYEQYF
TRBJ2-3 15 TRBD2 TRBV7-3 - TGTGCCAGCAGCTTAAATCCTAGCGGGTCAGATACGCAGTATTTT CASSLNPSGSDTQYF
TRBJ1-5 12 - TRBV2 - TGTGCCAGCAGGGGGCGCGTGCAGCCCCAGCATTTT CASRGRVQPQHF
TRBJ2-5 14 - TRBV5-1 - TGCGCCAGCAGCAAGGGCAGGGGGGCAGAGACCCAGTACTTC CASSKGRGAETQYF
TRBJ1-4 17 TRBD1 TRBV7-8 few TGTGCCAGCAGCTCCCGGGACAGGGGGCGTTCTAATGAAAAACTGTTTTTT CASSSRDRGRSNEKLFF
TRBJ2-1 16 - TRBV10-3 - TGTGCCATCAGTGAGTCGAGAAGGGGCTACGACAATGAGCAGTTCTTC CAISESRRGYDNEQFF
TRBJ1-2 16 TRBD1 TRBV5-6 - TGTGCCAGCAGCTTGGCCGGGACAGGGGGCATCTATGGCTACACCTTC CASSLAGTGGIYGYTF
TRBJ1-2 12 - TRBV28 - TGTGCCAGCAGTACAGGGAACTATGGCTACACCTTC CASSTGNYGYTF
TRBJ2-2 16 - TRBV9 - TGTGCCAGCAGCGTAGTCGCAGTCTCGAACACCGGGGAGCTGTTTTTT CASSVVAVSNTGELFF
TRBJ1-5 14 TRBD1 TRBV5-1 once TGCGCCAGCAGCTCCGGACAGGGGAATCAGCCCCAGCATTTT CASSSGQGNQPQHF
TRBJ2-3 16 TRBD2 TRBV9 - TGTGCCAGCAGCAAAACCGGGACTAGCGCGACAGATACGCAGTATTTT CASSKTGTSATDTQYF
TRBJ1-2 14 - TRBV27 - TGTGCCAGCAGTTCAATTGGGGGCGACTATGGCTACACCTTC CASSSIGGDYGYTF
TRBJ1-5 13 - TRBV29-1 - TGCAGCGTTGGAGGTGGTAGCAATCAGCCCCAGCATTTT CSVGGGSNQPQHF
TRBJ2-7 12 - TRBV7-3 few TGTGCCAGCAGCTCGGGACCGAGCGAGCAGTACTTC CASSSGPSEQYF
TRBJ2-1 14 - TRBV6-1 - TGTGCCAGCAGCGTGGGGACAACCTACAATGAGCAGTTCTTC CASSVGTTYNEQFF
TRBJ1-2 17 - TRBV6-1 - TGTGCCAGCAGTGAAACCCCAATAGGTCGACAGGCCTATGGCTACACCTTC CASSETPIGRQAYGYTF
TRBJ2-7 15 - TRBV27 - TGTGCCAGCAGTTTGGGGAGAAACGATCATTACGAGCAGTACTTC CASSLGRNDHYEQYF
TRBJ2-3 11 - TRBV6-5 - TGTGCCAGCAAGATTCAAGATACGCAGTATTTT CASKIQDTQYF
TRBJ2-1 11 - TRBV6-6 - TGTGCCAGCAGTTACTCCGGGTGGCAGTTCTTC CASSYSGWQFF
TRBJ2-7 15 TRBD2 TRBV7-3 - TGTGCCAGCAGCTGGCGAGCGGGAGTCGGGTACGAGCAGTACTTC CASSWRAGVGYEQYF
TRBJ2-5 17 - TRBV5-1 - TGCGCCAGCAGCTTTTCCCCCTCTCGACGGCACCAAGAGACCCAGTACTTC CASSFSPSRRHQETQYF
TRBJ1-2 16 TRBD1 TRBV11-2 - TGTGCCAGCAGCTTACGAGGGACAGGGGGCAACTATGGCTACACCTTC CASSLRGTGGNYGYTF
TRBJ1-3 15 - TRBV6-5 - TGTGCCAGCAGTTACTCCGCAGGGTTTGGAAACACCATATATTTT CASSYSAGFGNTIYF
TRBJ1-2 13 - TRBV9 once TGTGCCAGCAGCGGCATAGGAGTAGACGGCTACACCTTC CASSGIGVDGYTF
TRBJ1-4 13 TRBD1 TRBV30 once TGTGCCTGGAGTTCACAGGGGGGCGAAAAACTGTTTTTT CAWSSQGGEKLFF
TRBJ2-2 11 - TRBV5-8 few TGTGCCAGGACCCACACCGGGGAGCTGTTTTTT CARTHTGELFF
TRBJ1-4 14 TRBD1 TRBV30 - TGTGCCTGGAGTGGACAGGGGGCGAATGAAAAACTGTTTTTT CAWSGQGANEKLFF
TRBJ2-4 15 TRBD1 TRBV10-3 - TGTGCCATCAGGGCCGCAGGGGGCGACAAAAACATTCAGTACTTC CAIRAAGGDKNIQYF
TRBJ1-1 15 - TRBV18 - TGTGCCAGCTCACCGGAGAGGGTAATGAACACTGAAGCTTTCTTT CASSPERVMNTEAFF
TRBJ2-2 12 - TRBV28 - TGTGTCGTCGAAGGTGGCACCGGGGAGCTGTTTTTT CVVEGGTGELFF
TRBJ1-1 15 TRBD1 TRBV27 - TGTGCCAGCAGTCGGCCGGGACAGGGGGCAACTGAAGCTTTCTTT CASSRPGQGATEAFF
TRBJ2-2 17 TRBD1 TRBV7-8 - TGTGCCAGCAGCTCTGCAGGGGGCGCATTTCGAACCGGGGAGCTGTTTTTT CASSSAGGAFRTGELFF
TRBJ1-2 14 TRBD1 TRBV5-4 - TGTGCCACCCGACAGGGGGCGCTATACTATGGCTACACCTTC CATRQGALYYGYTF
TRBJ1-1 11 TRBD1 TRBV7-9 - TGTGCCGGCAGGGGGTACACTGAAGCTTTCTTT CAGRGYTEAFF
TRBJ2-2 16 TRBD2 TRBV10-2 - TGCGCCAGCAGTGTCCGGACTAGCGGAAACACCGGGGAGCTGTTTTTT CASSVRTSGNTGELFF
TRBJ2-2 13 TRBD2 TRBV30 once TGTGCCTGGACTAGCGGGAGCACCGGGGAGCTGTTTTTT CAWTSGSTGELFF